The 21 T cell receptor beta chains below were found in one sample sequenced in a study of PD-L1 blockade in urothelial cancer. TCRdb's table, derived via immunoSEQ multiplex PCR, lists solely in-frame clones and lacks some. The sample shows 100,000 or so clones, roughly nine tenths of them seen only once. The sample in question was PBMCs, obtained around atezolizumab (anti-PD-L1) treatment. Receptors originate from an elderly woman with urothelial cancer.

This clone showed up just once. This sequence joins TRBV7-8 and TRBJ2-7, with 15 positions matching TRBD2. The CDR3 is made up of 15 amino acids. The germline CDR1 and CDR2 sequences are SGHVS and FQNEAQ. The trim removed 5 bases at V and 6 bases at J, leaving 5 bases unmatched. The CDR3 sequence: CASSPPGLAGGEQYF. The CDR3 coding sequence is TGTGCCAGCAGCCCGCCGGGACTAGCGGGAGGCGAGCAGTACTTC.

V gene TRBV28 combines with J gene TRBJ1-1, with 9 bases matching TRBD1. The CDR3 runs 14 residues. The ends lost 5 bases at V and 2 bases at J; junction bases unmatched: 3. Per the germline V gene, CDR1 is MDHEN and CDR2 is SYDVKM. CDR3 nucleotide sequence: TGTGCCAGCAGTAGGGACAGGGTAAACACTGAAGCTTTCTTT. It encodes CASSRDRVNTEAFF.

The chain couples TRBV19 to TRBJ2-3; TRBD2 agrees at 9 bases. Per germline, CDR1 LNHDA and CDR2 SQIVND (reference sequence). The CDR3 runs 15 residues. Losses at the gene ends were 4 bases for V and 1 base for J; bases not matched to a gene: 3. This CDR3 is CASSKLAGGTDTQYF. CDR3 nucleotides: TGTGCCAGTAGTAAACTAGCGGGTGGCACAGATACGCAGTATTTT.

The V and J genes are TRBV11-2 and TRBJ2-7; TRBD1 aligns across 9 bases. Per germline, CDR1 SGHAT and CDR2 FQNNGV. CDR3 length: 15 amino acids. Losses at the gene ends were 5 bases for V and 1 base for J; bases not matched to a gene: 6. CDR3 sequence reads: CASSPRDRDSYEQYF. CDR3 coding DNA: TGTGCCAGCAGCCCCCGGGACAGGGATTCCTACGAGCAGTACTTC.

This chain connects TRBV7-9 to TRBJ1-1; TRBD1 matches at 8 bases. The trim removed 3 bases at V and 2 bases at J, leaving 5 bases unmatched. CDR1 is SEHNR, CDR2 FQNEAQ, per germline (reference sequence). The CDR3 is 15 amino acids. For the CDR3, the DNA is TGTGCCAGCAGCTTCCGACAGGGGATTAACACTGAAGCTTTCTTT. Its translation: CASSFRQGINTEAFF.

The chain links TRBV5-4 to TRBJ1-1, with 7 positions matching TRBD1. This CDR3 comprises 14 residues. CDR1 and CDR2 from the germline V gene are SGHNT and YYREEE (reference sequence). V was clipped by 1 base and J by 0 bases; unmatched bases: 0. In nucleotides, the CDR3 is TGTGCCAGCAGCTTGACAGGGGTGAACACTGAAGCTTTCTTT. Residues: CASSLTGVNTEAFF. The full variable domain, rest sourced from reference TRBV5-4 and TRBJ1-1, is ETGVTQSPTHLIKTRGQQVTLRCSSQSGHNTVSWYQQALGQGPQFIFQYYREEENGRGNFPPRFSGLQFPNYSSELNVNALELDDSALYLCASSLTGVNTEAFFGQGTRLTVV.

This clone appeared a single time. This rearrangement joins TRBV6-1 to TRBJ1-2, with D possibly matching TRBD1 (5 bases). The CDR3 has 13 amino acids. Trimming stripped 3 bases from V and 7 bases from J, with 12 bases between. CDR1 MNHNS and CDR2 SASEGT come from the germline V gene. The CDR3 DNA sequence: TGTGCCAGCAGTGAGCGGGGGACGTTTGGCTACACCTTC. Protein product: CASSERGTFGYTF.

The chain combines TRBV4-1 with TRBJ1-1; D gene unclear. The V gene lost 4 bases and the J gene lost 4 bases, with 13 bases spanning the gap. The CDR3 length is 14 residues. In germline, CDR1 is MGHRA, CDR2 YSYEKL. The CDR3 loop is CASSPPGLSTEAFF. Here the CDR3 DNA reads TGCGCCAGCAGCCCCCCGGGTCTGAGCACTGAAGCTTTCTTT.

The genes are TRBV7-3 and TRBJ2-1; 11 bases map to TRBD2. CDR1 is SGHTA, CDR2 FQGTGA, per germline. This CDR3 has 15 amino acids. After removal of 5 bases from V and 2 bases from J, the junction contained 2 bases not matched to a gene. The CDR3 DNA reads TGTGCCAGCAGCGTGACTAGCGGGACCTACAATGAGCAGTTCTTC. It yields the protein CASSVTSGTYNEQFF.

The J gene is TRBJ2-1, the V gene TRBV30; 9 bases map to TRBD2. Germline V gives CDR1 GTSNPN, CDR2 SVGIG (reference sequence). The CDR3 length is 13 residues. The junction had 1 base not matched to a gene; V was cut back by 3 bases and J by 4 bases. CDR3: CAWRRGGYNEQFF. The CDR3 region has the DNA TGTGCCTGGAGGCGGGGGGGTTACAATGAGCAGTTCTTC.

The chain uses TRBV6-5 and TRBJ2-7; D may be TRBD2 (6 bases). This CDR3 is 13 amino acids long. The germline V and J ends were trimmed by 7 bases and 6 bases, with 16 bases remaining between them. Germline V gene sequence: CDR1 MNHEY, CDR2 SVGAGI. The DNA for the CDR3 is TGTGCCAGCACTTCGGGGGAACTGGGCGAGCAGTACTTC. It encodes CASTSGELGEQYF.

The chain uses TRBV14 and TRBJ1-3, with 7 nucleotides matching TRBD1. The CDR3 is 17 amino acids. Germline V gene sequence: CDR1 SGHDN, CDR2 FVKESK. The ends lost 2 bases at V and 0 bases at J; junction bases unmatched: 7. The CDR3 coding sequence is TGTGCCAGCAGCCAAAACTTCGGGACAGCCTCTGGAAACACCATATATTTT. This sequence encodes CASSQNFGTASGNTIYF.

The rearrangement links TRBV18 to TRBJ1-5, with 7 bases aligning to TRBD1. Germline CDR1 and CDR2: KGHSH and LQKENI. V lost 2 bases, J lost 7 bases, and 8 bases stayed unmatched. This CDR3 has 15 amino acids. Here the CDR3 DNA reads TGTGCCAGCTCACCAGGGGTAGGGGGCGGGCAGCCCCAGCATTTT. Its protein product is CASSPGVGGGQPQHF.

The gene calls are TRBV6-6 and TRBJ2-7; 9 bases map to TRBD2. Trimming cost V 4 bases and J 2 bases; bases outside gene matches: 6. The CDR3 runs 15 residues. Germline CDR1 reads MNHNY; CDR2 reads SVGAGI (reference sequence). The CDR3 sequence is CASSSPRLAAYEQYF. The CDR3 DNA is TGTGCCAGCAGTTCTCCGAGACTAGCGGCCTACGAGCAGTACTTC.

The V call is TRBV10-3, the J call TRBJ1-4, with 8 bases aligning to TRBD1. CDR1 is ENHRY and CDR2 is SYGVKD in the germline V gene. The J segment lost 4 bases and the V segment lost 0 bases, leaving 7 bases of the junction unmatched. The CDR3 extends over 17 amino acids. CDR3 coding DNA: TGTGCCATCAGTGAGTCGATACCAGGGGGCAATAATGAAAAACTGTTTTTT. It encodes CAISESIPGGNNEKLFF.

This chain joins TRBV19 and TRBJ1-1, with unresolved D. With 0 bases removed from V and 5 bases from J, the gap between germline ends came to 10 bases. This CDR3 contains 14 residues. Germline assignment: CDR1 LNHDA and CDR2 SQIVND (reference sequence). The CDR3 DNA follows: TGTGCCAGTAGTATAGATCCGGGGAGAACTGAAGCTTTCTTT. This translates into CASSIDPGRTEAFF.

The table lists this clone with a count of one. The chain joins TRBV6-1 to TRBJ2-6, with 10 bases that match TRBD2. The CDR3 covers 17 residues. V was clipped by 4 bases and J by 10 bases; unmatched bases: 13. Germline V CDR1 and CDR2: MNHNS, SASEGT. This chain's CDR3 is CASSGGGASGSINVLTF. In DNA, the CDR3 is TGTGCCAGCAGTGGTGGGGGCGCTAGCGGGAGTATAAACGTCCTGACTTTC.

The CDR3 is CASSYSRGGVSYEQYF. DNA of the CDR3: TGTGCCAGCAGTTACTCTCGAGGGGGAGTGTCTTACGAGCAGTACTTC. The chain uses TRBV6-5 and TRBJ2-7; weak D call: TRBD1 (6 bases). This CDR3 is built from 16 residues. The ends were cut back, 0 bases at V and 4 bases at J, with 16 bases in the middle. The germline gives CDR1 MNHEY, CDR2 SVGAGI.

V usage is TRBV10-3 and J usage is TRBJ1-2, with a weak D call TRBD1 (6 bases). The CDR3 consists of 14 residues. The V end lost 7 bases, the J end lost 7 bases, and 19 bases lay between the germline ends. CDR1 ENHRY and CDR2 SYGVKD come from the germline V gene. As DNA, the CDR3 is TGTGCCATCACATCCGGGTCACAGGGCGGTGGCTACACCTTC. It translates to CAITSGSQGGGYTF.

As to this clone: Other DNA sequences of this sample code for an identical CDR3. The J gene is TRBJ1-4, the V gene TRBV4-2; possibly TRBD1 for D (5 bases). CDR1 is LGHNA, CDR2 YNFKEQ, per germline. The CDR3 covers 16 residues. V was shortened by 1 base and J by 8 bases, with 17 bases between the two germline ends. The CDR3 DNA is TGTGCCAGCAGCCAAGTCGAGAGGGGAGGTATCGAAAAACTGTTTTTT. This gives the protein CASSQVERGGIEKLFF.

The chain joins TRBV5-1 to TRBJ1-2, with 8 bases matching TRBD1. V lost 2 bases to trimming and J lost 4 bases; unmatched junction nucleotides: 7. The CDR3 is 15 residues long. Looked up from germline, CDR1 is SGHRS and CDR2 is YFSETQ. For the CDR3, the DNA is TGCGCCAGCAGCTTAACCGGGACAGGCTCCTATGGCTACACCTTC. Amino acids: CASSLTGTGSYGYTF.